This T cell receptor (beta chain) was captured by sequencing in a study of circulating CD8 cells and anti-PD-1 response in melanoma. TCR libraries were prepared from roughly 15 ng of total RNA with the QIAseq Immune Repertoire TCR panel. MiXCR, applied by TCRdb to the reads, yields one record per CDR3 protein. In the table there are about 590 distinct CDR3 sequences, roughly 7.9% of which are singletons. Four subsets defined by PD-1 and/or TIGIT were sorted from live CD3+CD8+TCRalphabeta+ cells. This clonotype was seen a handful of times. Its antigen is as yet unknown. The conserved phenylalanine or tryptophan is not found at the CDR3 terminus, so this likely reflects a read error. Study-wide findings and caveats: Subset repertoires were largely private at M1, with under 8% shared. Expanded sorted subsets were checked for tumor reactivity using peptides.

Sequencing was performed on CD8+ T cells from PBMCs, taken at baseline or after one month of anti-PD-1 therapy (not recorded which). The sequence was obtained from a human donor with melanoma.

CDR3 in amino acids: CASSLVGSGELFS. The CDR3 DNA follows: TGTGCCAGCAGCTTAGTGGGAAGCGGGGAGCTGTTTTCT. The gene calls are TRBV7-2 and TRBJ2-2; no reliable D call. Trimming took off 1 base at V and 7 bases at J, with 7 bases between the two ends. The CDR3 runs to 13 residues. Germline CDR1 is SGHTA and CDR2 is FQGNSA.